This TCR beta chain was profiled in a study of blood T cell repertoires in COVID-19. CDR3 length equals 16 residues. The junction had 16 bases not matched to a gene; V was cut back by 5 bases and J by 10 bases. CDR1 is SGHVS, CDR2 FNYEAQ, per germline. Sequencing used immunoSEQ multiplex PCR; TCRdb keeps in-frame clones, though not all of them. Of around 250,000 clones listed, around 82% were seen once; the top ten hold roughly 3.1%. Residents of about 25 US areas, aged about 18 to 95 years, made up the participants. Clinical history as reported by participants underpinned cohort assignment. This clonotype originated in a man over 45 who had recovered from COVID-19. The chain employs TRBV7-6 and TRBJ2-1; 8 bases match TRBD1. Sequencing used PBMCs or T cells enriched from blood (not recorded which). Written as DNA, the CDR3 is TGTGCCAGCAGCGCACACCCACTAGGACAGGGTGGGGAGCAGTTCTTC. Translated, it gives CASSAHPLGQGGEQFF.